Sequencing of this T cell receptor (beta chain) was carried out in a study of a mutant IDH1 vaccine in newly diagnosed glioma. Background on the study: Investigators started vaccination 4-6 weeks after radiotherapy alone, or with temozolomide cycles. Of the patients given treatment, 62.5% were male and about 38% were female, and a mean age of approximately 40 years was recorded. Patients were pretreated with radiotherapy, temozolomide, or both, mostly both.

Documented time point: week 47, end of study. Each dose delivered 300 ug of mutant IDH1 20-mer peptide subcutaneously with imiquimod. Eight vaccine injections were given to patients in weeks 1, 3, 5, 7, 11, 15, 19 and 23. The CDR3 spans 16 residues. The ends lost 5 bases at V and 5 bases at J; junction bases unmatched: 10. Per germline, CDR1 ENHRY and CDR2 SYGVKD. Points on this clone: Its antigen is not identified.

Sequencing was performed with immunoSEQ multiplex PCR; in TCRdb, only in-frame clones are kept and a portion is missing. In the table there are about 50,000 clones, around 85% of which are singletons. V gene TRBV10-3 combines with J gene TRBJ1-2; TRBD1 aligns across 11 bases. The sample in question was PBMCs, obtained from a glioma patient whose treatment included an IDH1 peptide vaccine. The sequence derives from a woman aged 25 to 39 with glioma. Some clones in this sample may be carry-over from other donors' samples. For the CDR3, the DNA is TGTGCCATCAGTATGGGTAATGGGACAGGGGGATATGGCTACACCTTC. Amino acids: CAISMGNGTGGYGYTF.